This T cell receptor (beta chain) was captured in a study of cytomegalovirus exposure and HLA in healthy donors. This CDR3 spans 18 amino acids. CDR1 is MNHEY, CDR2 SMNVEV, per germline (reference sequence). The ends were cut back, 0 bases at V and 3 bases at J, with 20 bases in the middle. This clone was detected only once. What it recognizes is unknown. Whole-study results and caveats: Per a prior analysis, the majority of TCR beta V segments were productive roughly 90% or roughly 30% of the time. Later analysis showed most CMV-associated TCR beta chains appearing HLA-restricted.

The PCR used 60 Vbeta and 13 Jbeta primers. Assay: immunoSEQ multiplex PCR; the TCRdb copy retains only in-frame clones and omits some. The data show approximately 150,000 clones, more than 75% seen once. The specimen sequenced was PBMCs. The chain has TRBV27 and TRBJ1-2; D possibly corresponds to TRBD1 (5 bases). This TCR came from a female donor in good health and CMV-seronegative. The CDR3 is CASSLSVQGLRGYYGYTF. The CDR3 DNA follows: TGTGCCAGCAGTTTATCGGTGCAGGGATTAAGAGGATACTATGGCTACACCTTC.